These T cell receptor beta chains were read from a single sample in a study of CD8+CD57+ T cells in acquired aplastic anemia. TCRdb re-derived calls from the reads in MiXCR, one entry per CDR3 protein. The table lists about 210,000 distinct CDR3 sequences, approximately 35% of them singletons. The sample consisted of sorted CD4+, CD8+, or CD8+CD57+ T cells (not recorded which) from PBMCs. The receptor set was obtained from a human donor in good health, serving as a control. Both conserved end residues are part of each CDR3. The order of the fields is V gene, J gene, clone size, D gene, CDR3 protein, CDR3 DNA. A D gene is named only where the DNA matches it firmly. Expanded clones are given a class, and other clones once, few, many or no size at all.

V: TRBV2
J: TRBJ2-3
size: .
D: TRBD1
CDR3: CASGGDRGTDTQYF
DNA: TGTGCCAGCGGAGGGGACAGGGGTACAGATACGCAGTATTTT

V: TRBV18
J: TRBJ1-2
size: few
D: .
CDR3: CASSPEATVHYGYTF
DNA: TGTGCCAGCTCACCAGAGGCAACCGTCCACTATGGCTACACCTTC

V: TRBV15
J: TRBJ1-1
size: .
D: .
CDR3: CATSRGDGNTEAFF
DNA: TGTGCCACCAGCAGAGGGGACGGGAACACTGAAGCTTTCTTT

V: TRBV5-1
J: TRBJ2-2
size: few
D: .
CDR3: CASSSQGSGELFF
DNA: TGCGCCAGCAGCTCACAGGGCTCCGGGGAGCTGTTTTTT

V: TRBV4-1
J: TRBJ2-7
size: many
D: TRBD1
CDR3: CASSQIDGTVTYEQYF
DNA: TGCGCCAGCAGCCAAATTGACGGGACAGTTACCTACGAGCAGTACTTC

V: TRBV3-1
J: TRBJ1-1
size: .
D: .
CDR3: CASSPLHVNTEAFF
DNA: TGTGCCAGCAGCCCCTTACATGTGAACACTGAAGCTTTCTTT

V: TRBV29-1
J: TRBJ1-2
size: many
D: .
CDR3: CSVAGANYGYTF
DNA: TGCAGCGTAGCGGGAGCGAACTATGGCTACACCTTC

V: TRBV5-8
J: TRBJ1-4
size: few
D: TRBD1
CDR3: CASSIPGGVREKLFF
DNA: TGTGCCAGCAGCATCCCAGGGGGCGTTAGGGAAAAACTGTTTTTT

V: TRBV2
J: TRBJ2-2
size: many
D: TRBD2
CDR3: CASNGLEVTGELFF
DNA: TGTGCCAGCAATGGACTAGAGGTGACCGGGGAGCTGTTTTTT

V: TRBV10-3
J: TRBJ2-7
size: .
D: .
CDR3: CAIRPGTSSYEQYF
DNA: TGTGCCATCAGACCCGGGACGTCCTCCTACGAGCAGTACTTC

V: TRBV6-1
J: TRBJ1-5
size: .
D: .
CDR3: CASSAGFSSNRPQHF
DNA: TGTGCCAGCAGTGCAGGGTTTAGTAGCAATCGGCCCCAGCATTTT

V: TRBV2
J: TRBJ2-7
size: many
D: .
CDR3: CASIRESTSYEQYF
DNA: TGTGCCAGCATCCGGGAAAGTACCTCCTACGAGCAGTACTTC

V: TRBV20-1
J: TRBJ2-5
size: .
D: .
CDR3: CSARGLGRGARRSQETQYF
DNA: TGCAGTGCTAGAGGTCTTGGACGGGGGGCCCGACGATCGCAAGAGACCCAGTACTTC

V: TRBV2
J: TRBJ1-2
size: .
D: .
CDR3: CASSEFGGGYTF
DNA: TGTGCCAGCAGTGAATTTGGGGGCGGCTACACCTTC

V: TRBV15
J: TRBJ2-7
size: .
D: .
CDR3: CATSRGLLRDVPTYEQYF
DNA: TGTGCCACCAGCAGAGGCCTCTTACGGGATGTACCTACCTACGAGCAGTACTTC

V: TRBV29-1
J: TRBJ2-3
size: many
D: TRBD1
CDR3: CSVENTGDGTDTQYF
DNA: TGCAGCGTTGAAAATACAGGGGATGGGACAGATACGCAGTATTTT

V: TRBV10-3
J: TRBJ1-2
size: .
D: .
CDR3: CAITGLAGGSYGYTF
DNA: TGTGCCATCACTGGACTAGCGGGGGGGTCTTATGGCTACACCTTC

V: TRBV5-4
J: TRBJ2-7
size: many
D: .
CDR3: CASSSARVLDEQYF
DNA: TGTGCCAGCAGCTCGGCTCGGGTCCTAGACGAGCAGTACTTC

V: TRBV29-1
J: TRBJ1-1
size: many
D: .
CDR3: CSVVRQGNTEAFF
DNA: TGCAGCGTTGTGCGGCAGGGGAACACTGAAGCTTTCTTT

V: TRBV15
J: TRBJ1-1
size: .
D: .
CDR3: CATSRDGGLNTEAFF
DNA: TGTGCCACCAGCAGAGATGGGGGTTTGAACACTGAAGCTTTCTTT

V: TRBV19
J: TRBJ2-6
size: many
D: .
CDR3: CASSIWGVGEANVLTF
DNA: TGTGCCAGTAGTATTTGGGGGGTTGGGGAGGCCAACGTCCTGACTTTC

V: TRBV9
J: TRBJ2-1
size: many
D: .
CDR3: CASSVKGGNEQFF
DNA: TGTGCCAGCAGCGTAAAGGGGGGCAATGAGCAGTTCTTC

V: TRBV27
J: TRBJ2-5
size: .
D: TRBD2
CDR3: CASSSHLAGGLRESETQYF
DNA: TGTGCCAGCAGTTCGCATCTAGCGGGGGGGTTGAGGGAGTCAGAGACCCAGTACTTC

V: TRBV27
J: TRBJ2-7
size: .
D: TRBD1
CDR3: CASKRQGPYEQYF
DNA: TGTGCCAGCAAAAGACAGGGACCCTACGAGCAGTACTTC

V: TRBV28
J: TRBJ1-2
size: .
D: .
CDR3: CASSFWANNYGYTF
DNA: TGTGCCAGCAGTTTTTGGGCCAATAACTATGGCTACACCTTC

V: TRBV11-3
J: TRBJ2-5
size: .
D: .
CDR3: CASSTVEVGETQYF
DNA: TGTGCCAGCAGCACCGTAGAGGTAGGAGAGACCCAGTACTTC

V: TRBV30
J: TRBJ2-1
size: .
D: .
CDR3: CAWSVGSVREQFF
DNA: TGTGCCTGGAGTGTGGGTAGTGTCCGTGAGCAGTTCTTC

V: TRBV7-9
J: TRBJ2-6
size: many
D: .
CDR3: CASSFQLSGANVLTF
DNA: TGTGCCAGCAGCTTTCAGCTCTCTGGGGCCAACGTCCTGACTTTC

V: TRBV6-1
J: TRBJ2-7
size: many
D: TRBD1
CDR3: CASSQGQGAWYEQYF
DNA: TGTGCCAGCAGTCAGGGACAGGGGGCCTGGTACGAGCAGTACTTC

V: TRBV19
J: TRBJ1-1
size: many
D: .
CDR3: CASSPHLQGYTTMNTEAFF
DNA: TGTGCCAGTAGCCCACACCTACAGGGATACACTACCATGAACACTGAAGCTTTCTTT

V: TRBV6-5
J: TRBJ2-7
size: many
D: TRBD1
CDR3: CAIRRQGGEQYF
DNA: TGTGCCATCAGGAGACAGGGTGGCGAGCAGTACTTC

V: TRBV11-3
J: TRBJ1-2
size: few
D: .
CDR3: CASSAPGRDTYGYTF
DNA: TGTGCCAGCAGCGCGCCAGGAAGAGATACTTATGGCTACACCTTC

V: TRBV11-2
J: TRBJ2-1
size: many
D: .
CDR3: CASSKGDAIQFF
DNA: TGTGCCAGCAGTAAAGGGGATGCCATACAGTTCTTC

V: TRBV3-1
J: TRBJ1-1
size: .
D: .
CDR3: CASSQAQAKNTEAFF
DNA: TGTGCCAGCAGCCAAGCGCAGGCGAAGAACACTGAAGCTTTCTTT

V: TRBV5-1
J: TRBJ2-5
size: many
D: .
CDR3: CASSLWVASPETQYF
DNA: TGCGCCAGCAGCTTGTGGGTCGCTAGCCCAGAGACCCAGTACTTC

V: TRBV19
J: TRBJ2-2
size: .
D: .
CDR3: CASSPPYRGAFPNTGELFF
DNA: TGTGCCAGTAGTCCACCCTATCGGGGGGCTTTCCCGAACACCGGGGAGCTGTTTTTT

V: TRBV6-5
J: TRBJ1-2
size: few
D: .
CDR3: CASSSPETGFFGYTF
DNA: TGTGCCAGCAGTTCTCCCGAAACAGGGTTCTTTGGCTACACCTTC

V: TRBV20-1
J: TRBJ1-2
size: .
D: .
CDR3: CSAKDSVNYGYTF
DNA: TGCAGTGCTAAAGACAGCGTCAACTATGGCTACACCTTC

V: TRBV3-1
J: TRBJ1-2
size: few
D: .
CDR3: CASSQGGVGYTF
DNA: TGTGCCAGCAGCCAAGGAGGCGTTGGCTACACCTTC

V: TRBV7-9
J: TRBJ1-5
size: many
D: .
CDR3: CASSLDGGAAQPQHF
DNA: TGTGCCAGCAGCTTAGATGGGGGGGCCGCTCAGCCCCAGCATTTT

V: TRBV11-3
J: TRBJ2-5
size: .
D: TRBD1
CDR3: CASSHLRTGKKETQYF
DNA: TGTGCCAGCAGCCACCTCCGGACAGGGAAAAAAGAGACCCAGTACTTC

V: TRBV10-3
J: TRBJ1-1
size: .
D: .
CDR3: CAISESGFLRFGGNTEAFF
DNA: TGTGCCATCAGTGAGTCGGGCTTTCTAAGGTTCGGTGGGAACACTGAAGCTTTCTTT

V: TRBV19
J: TRBJ1-2
size: .
D: .
CDR3: CASTWGEGYGYTF
DNA: TGTGCCAGCACGTGGGGGGAGGGCTATGGCTACACCTTC

V: TRBV7-9
J: TRBJ1-5
size: many
D: .
CDR3: CASSLLGIGNQPQHF
DNA: TGTGCCAGCAGCTTATTAGGGATCGGAAATCAGCCCCAGCATTTT

V: TRBV5-1
J: TRBJ2-5
size: few
D: .
CDR3: CASSSVSGTWETQYF
DNA: TGCGCCAGCAGCTCAGTATCCGGGACTTGGGAGACCCAGTACTTC

V: TRBV10-1
J: TRBJ2-3
size: .
D: TRBD2
CDR3: CASGSGRAGDTQYF
DNA: TGCGCCAGCGGCAGCGGGAGGGCAGGAGATACGCAGTATTTT

V: TRBV19
J: TRBJ1-6
size: .
D: .
CDR3: CASSHGTPLHF
DNA: TGTGCCAGTAGTCACGGGACTCCCCTCCACTTT

V: TRBV10-3
J: TRBJ1-1
size: many
D: TRBD1
CDR3: CAIRRDRQITEAFF
DNA: TGTGCCATCAGGAGGGACAGGCAAATCACTGAAGCTTTCTTT

V: TRBV7-3
J: TRBJ2-5
size: .
D: .
CDR3: CASSLTVGIQETQYF
DNA: TGTGCCAGCAGCTTAACGGTGGGGATCCAAGAGACCCAGTACTTC

V: TRBV5-1
J: TRBJ1-1
size: many
D: .
CDR3: CASRASFNREAFF
DNA: TGCGCCAGCAGGGCTTCCTTCAACCGAGAAGCTTTCTTT